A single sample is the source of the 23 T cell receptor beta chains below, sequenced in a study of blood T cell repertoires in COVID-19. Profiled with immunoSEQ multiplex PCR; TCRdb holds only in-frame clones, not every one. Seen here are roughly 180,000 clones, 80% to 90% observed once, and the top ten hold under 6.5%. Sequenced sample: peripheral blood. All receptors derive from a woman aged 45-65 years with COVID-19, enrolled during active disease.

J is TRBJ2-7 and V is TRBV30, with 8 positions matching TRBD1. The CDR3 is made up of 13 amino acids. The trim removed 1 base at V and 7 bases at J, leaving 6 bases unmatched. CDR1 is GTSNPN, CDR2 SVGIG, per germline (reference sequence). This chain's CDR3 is CAWSDQGAGEQYF. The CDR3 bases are TGTGCCTGGAGTGACCAGGGGGCGGGGGAGCAGTACTTC.

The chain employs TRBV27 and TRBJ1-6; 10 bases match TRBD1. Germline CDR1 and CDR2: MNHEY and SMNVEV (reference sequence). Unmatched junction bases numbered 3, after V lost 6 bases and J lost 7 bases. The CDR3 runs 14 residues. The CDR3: CASRGDRGNSPLHF. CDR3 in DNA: TGTGCCAGCAGGGGGGACAGGGGAAATTCACCCCTCCACTTT.

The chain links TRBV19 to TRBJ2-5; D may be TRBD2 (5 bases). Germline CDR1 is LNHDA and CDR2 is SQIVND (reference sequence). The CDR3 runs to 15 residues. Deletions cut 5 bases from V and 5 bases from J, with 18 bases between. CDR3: CASSAPRSRRETQYF. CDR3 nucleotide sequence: TGTGCCAGTAGTGCGCCTCGGTCCCGGAGGGAGACCCAGTACTTC.

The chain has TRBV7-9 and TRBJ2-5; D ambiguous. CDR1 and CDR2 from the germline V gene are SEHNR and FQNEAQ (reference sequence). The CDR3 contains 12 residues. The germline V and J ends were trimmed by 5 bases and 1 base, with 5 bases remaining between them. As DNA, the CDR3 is TGTGCCAGCAGCGTGAGCCAAGAGACCCAGTACTTC. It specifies CASSVSQETQYF.

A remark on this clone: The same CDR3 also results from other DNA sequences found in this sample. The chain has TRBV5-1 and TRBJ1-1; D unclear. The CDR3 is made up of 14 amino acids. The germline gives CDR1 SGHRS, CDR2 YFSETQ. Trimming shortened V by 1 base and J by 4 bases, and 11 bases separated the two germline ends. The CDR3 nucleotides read TGCGCCAGCAGCTTGTACGGGAAGGGCACTGAAGCTTTCTTT. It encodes CASSLYGKGTEAFF.

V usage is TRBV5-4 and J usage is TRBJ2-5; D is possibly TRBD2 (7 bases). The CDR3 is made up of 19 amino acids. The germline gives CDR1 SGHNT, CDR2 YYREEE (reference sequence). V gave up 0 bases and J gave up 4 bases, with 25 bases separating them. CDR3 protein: CASSLGMGRGLGYGETQYF. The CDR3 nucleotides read TGTGCCAGCAGCTTGGGGATGGGGCGGGGGCTCGGGTATGGAGAGACCCAGTACTTC.

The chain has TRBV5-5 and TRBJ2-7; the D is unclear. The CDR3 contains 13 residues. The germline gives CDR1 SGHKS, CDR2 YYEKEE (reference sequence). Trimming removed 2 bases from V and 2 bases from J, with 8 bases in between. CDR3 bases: TGTGCCAGCAGCTTAGCTCTTACCTACGAGCAGTACTTC. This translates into CASSLALTYEQYF.

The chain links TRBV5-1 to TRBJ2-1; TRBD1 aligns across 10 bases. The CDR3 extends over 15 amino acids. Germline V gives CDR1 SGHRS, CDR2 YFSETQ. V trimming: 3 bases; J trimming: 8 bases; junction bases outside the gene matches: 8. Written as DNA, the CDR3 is TGCGCCAGCAGCTGGGACAGGGGCTGGATCGATGAGCAGTTCTTC. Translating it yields CASSWDRGWIDEQFF.

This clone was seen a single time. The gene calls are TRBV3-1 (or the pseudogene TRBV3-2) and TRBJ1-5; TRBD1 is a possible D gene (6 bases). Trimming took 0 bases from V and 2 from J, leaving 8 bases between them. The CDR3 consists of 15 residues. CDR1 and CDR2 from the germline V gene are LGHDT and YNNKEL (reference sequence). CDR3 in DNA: TGTGCCAGCAGCCAAGATCCAGGGGGCAATCAGCCCCAGCATTTT. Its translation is CASSQDPGGNQPQHF.

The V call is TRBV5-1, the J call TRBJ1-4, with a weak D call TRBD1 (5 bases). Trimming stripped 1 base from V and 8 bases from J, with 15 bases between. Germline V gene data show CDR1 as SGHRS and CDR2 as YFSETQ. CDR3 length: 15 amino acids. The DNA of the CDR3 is TGCGCCAGCAGCTTGAGGTTCGGGGGACGCGAAAAACTGTTTTTT. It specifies CASSLRFGGREKLFF.

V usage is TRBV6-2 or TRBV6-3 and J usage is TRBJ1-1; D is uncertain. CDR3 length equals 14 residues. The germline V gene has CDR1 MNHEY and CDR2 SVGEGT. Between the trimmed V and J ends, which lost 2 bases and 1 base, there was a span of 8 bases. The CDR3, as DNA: TGTGCCAGCAGTTACCGGGGTCGGAACACTGAAGCTTTCTTT. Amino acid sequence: CASSYRGRNTEAFF.

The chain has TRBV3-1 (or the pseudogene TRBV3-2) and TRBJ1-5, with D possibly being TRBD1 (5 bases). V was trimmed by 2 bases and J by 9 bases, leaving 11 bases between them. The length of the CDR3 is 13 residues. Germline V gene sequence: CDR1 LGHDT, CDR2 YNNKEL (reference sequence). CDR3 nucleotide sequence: TGTGCCAGCAGCCAAATGGGGCATGGGCCCCAGCATTTT. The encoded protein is CASSQMGHGPQHF.

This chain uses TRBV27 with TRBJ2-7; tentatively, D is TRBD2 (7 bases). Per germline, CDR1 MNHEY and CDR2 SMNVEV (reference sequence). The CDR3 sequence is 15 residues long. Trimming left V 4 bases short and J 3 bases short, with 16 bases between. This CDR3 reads CASSWGGFGDYEQYF. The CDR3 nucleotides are TGTGCCAGCAGTTGGGGGGGCTTTGGGGACTACGAGCAGTACTTC.

This chain's CDR3 is CASKIETGDSPLHF. The CDR3 DNA reads TGCGCCAGCAAAATCGAGACAGGGGATTCACCCCTCCACTTT. This chain links TRBV5-1 with TRBJ1-6; 8 positions agree with TRBD1. The J segment lost 8 bases and the V segment lost 6 bases, leaving 7 bases of the junction unmatched. Looked up from germline, CDR1 is SGHRS and CDR2 is YFSETQ. The CDR3 length is 14 residues.

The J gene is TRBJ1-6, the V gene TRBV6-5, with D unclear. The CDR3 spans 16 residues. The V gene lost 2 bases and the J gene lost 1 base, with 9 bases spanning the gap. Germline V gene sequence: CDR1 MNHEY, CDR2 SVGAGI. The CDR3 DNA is TGTGCCAGCAGTTACGACGCGCGGTCCTATAATTCACCCCTCCACTTT. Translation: CASSYDARSYNSPLHF.

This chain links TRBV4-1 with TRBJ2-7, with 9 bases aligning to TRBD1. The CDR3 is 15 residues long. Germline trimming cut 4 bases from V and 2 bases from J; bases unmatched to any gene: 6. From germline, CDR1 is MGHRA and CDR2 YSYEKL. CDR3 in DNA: TGCGCCAGCAGCCGAACCGGGACAGGGACCTACGAGCAGTACTTC. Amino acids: CASSRTGTGTYEQYF.

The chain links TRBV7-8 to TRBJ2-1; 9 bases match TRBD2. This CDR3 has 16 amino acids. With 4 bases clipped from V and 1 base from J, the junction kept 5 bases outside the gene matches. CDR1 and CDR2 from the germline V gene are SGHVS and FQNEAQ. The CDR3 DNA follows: TGTGCCAGCAGCTCCCCGGGACTAGCATCCTACAATGAGCAGTTCTTC. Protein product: CASSSPGLASYNEQFF.

Written as DNA, the CDR3 is TGCGCCAGAGACAGGGTAATGGAGGGAGAGACCCAGTACTTC. It codes for CARDRVMEGETQYF. This rearrangement joins TRBV23-1 to TRBJ2-5, with D tentatively TRBD1 (7 bases). TRBV23-1 is an open reading frame, and its role is uncertain. This CDR3 has 14 amino acids. V was cut by 9 bases and J by 4 bases, with 18 bases left in between.

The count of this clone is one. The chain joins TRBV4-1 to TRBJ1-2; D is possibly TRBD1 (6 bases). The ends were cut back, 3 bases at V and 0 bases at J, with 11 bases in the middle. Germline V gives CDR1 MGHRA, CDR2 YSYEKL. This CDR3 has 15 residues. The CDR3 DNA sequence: TGCGCCAGCAGCCAGACCCGGACAGCTAACTATGGCTACACCTTC. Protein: CASSQTRTANYGYTF.

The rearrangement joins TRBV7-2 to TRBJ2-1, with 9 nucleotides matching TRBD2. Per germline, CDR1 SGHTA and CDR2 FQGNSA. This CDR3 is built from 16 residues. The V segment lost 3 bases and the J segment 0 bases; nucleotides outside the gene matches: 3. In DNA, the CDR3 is TGTGCCAGCAGCTTGCTAGCGGGGTTCTCCTACAATGAGCAGTTCTTC. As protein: CASSLLAGFSYNEQFF.

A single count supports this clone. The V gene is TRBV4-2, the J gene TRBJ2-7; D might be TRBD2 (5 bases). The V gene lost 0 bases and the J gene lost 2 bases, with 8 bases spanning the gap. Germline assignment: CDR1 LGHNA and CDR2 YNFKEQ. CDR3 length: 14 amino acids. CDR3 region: CASSQEFGAYEQYF. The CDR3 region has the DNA TGTGCCAGCAGCCAAGAGTTCGGGGCCTACGAGCAGTACTTC.

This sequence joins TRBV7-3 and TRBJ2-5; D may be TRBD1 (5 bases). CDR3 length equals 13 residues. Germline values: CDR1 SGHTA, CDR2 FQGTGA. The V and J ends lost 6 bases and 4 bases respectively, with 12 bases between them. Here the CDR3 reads CASRRQGGETQYF. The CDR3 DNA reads TGTGCCAGCAGAAGGCAGGGCGGAGAGACCCAGTACTTC.

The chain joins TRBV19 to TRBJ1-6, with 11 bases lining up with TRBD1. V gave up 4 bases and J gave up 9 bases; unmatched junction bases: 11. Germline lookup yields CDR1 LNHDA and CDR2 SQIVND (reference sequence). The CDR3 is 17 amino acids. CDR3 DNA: TGTGCCAGTAGTACGGAGCCCGGGACAGGGGGTAGTTCACCCCTCCACTTT. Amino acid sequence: CASSTEPGTGGSSPLHF.